This T cell receptor beta chain was identified in a study of T cell changes during pregnancy in multiple sclerosis. Germline values: CDR1 SGHAT, CDR2 FQNNGV. Trimming shortened V by 6 bases and J by 11 bases, and 34 bases separated the two germline ends. This CDR3 has 18 amino acids. Profiling relied on immunoSEQ multiplex PCR, and the TCRdb table lists in-frame clones only, not all of them. The table shows about 85,000 clones, with more than 85% occurring only once. This clonotype was sampled from a female donor with multiple sclerosis, enrolled in a pregnancy study. This sample comprised peripheral blood, obtained in the first trimester of pregnancy. The V and J genes are TRBV11-2 and TRBJ1-1, with a weak D call TRBD1 (5 bases). The DNA for the CDR3 is TGTGCCAGCAGTTCACCCCCGGGCCCTCCAAGGAGGGGTAATCGGGCTTTCTTT. This encodes CASSSPPGPPRRGNRAFF. Full variable domain (outside the CDR3, taken from reference TRBV11-2 and TRBJ1-1): EAGVAQSPRYKIIEKRQSVAFWCNPISGHATLYWYQQILGQGPKLLIQFQNNGVVDDSQLPKDRFSAERLKGVDSTLKIQPAKLEDSAVYLCASSSPPGPPRRGNRAFFGQGTRLTVV.